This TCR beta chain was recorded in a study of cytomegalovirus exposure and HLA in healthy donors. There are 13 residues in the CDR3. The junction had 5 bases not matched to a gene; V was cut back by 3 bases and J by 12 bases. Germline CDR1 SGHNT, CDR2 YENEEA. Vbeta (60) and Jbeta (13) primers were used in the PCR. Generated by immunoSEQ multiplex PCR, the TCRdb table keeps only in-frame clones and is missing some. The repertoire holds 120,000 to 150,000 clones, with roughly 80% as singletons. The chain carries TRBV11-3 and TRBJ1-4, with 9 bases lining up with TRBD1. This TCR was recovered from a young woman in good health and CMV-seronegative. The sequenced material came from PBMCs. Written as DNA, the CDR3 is TGTGCCAGCAGCTTGGGGGACAGGGACGAACTGTTTTTT. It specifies CASSLGDRDELFF. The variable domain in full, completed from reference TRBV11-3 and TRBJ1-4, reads EAGVVQSPRYKIIEKKQPVAFWCNPISGHNTLYWYLQNLGQGPELLIRYENEEAVDDSQLPKDRFSAERLKGVDSTLKIQPAELGDSAVYLCASSLGDRDELFFGSGTQLSVL.